This T cell receptor (beta chain) was sequenced during a study of T-cell reconstitution after alpha-beta-depleted transplantation in children. Study-level points and caveats: Some patients' high day-60 TCRbeta diversity was traced to surviving recipient T cells and thymic progenitors.

This clonotype came up a few times. Its antigen is currently unknown. The CDR3 is 15 residues long. The J segment lost 3 bases and the V segment lost 2 bases, leaving 5 bases of the junction unmatched. Germline V lookup: CDR1 DFQATT, CDR2 SNEGSKA (reference sequence). A TCRbeta library incorporating unique molecular identifiers was prepared. TCRdb re-called the PCR reads through MiXCR, storing one row per CDR3 protein. The repertoire consists of 900,000 or so distinct CDR3 sequences, with approximately 15% occurring once and the leading ten covering 5%. The input for sequencing was PBMCs, mostly from graft donor cells, taken 360 days after TCRalphabeta/CD19-depleted stem cell transplant. The sequence derives from a male patient between 10 and 17 years old who had a stem cell transplant for acute lymphoblastic leukemia, so the T cells may come from the graft donor. The chain links TRBV20-1 to TRBJ2-5, with 11 bases aligning to TRBD2. The CDR3, as DNA: TGCAGTGCTAGATTCCCGGGACTAGCGGAAGAGACCCAGTACTTC. Translation gives CSARFPGLAEETQYF.